This T cell receptor beta chain was profiled in a study of patients and donors after allogeneic stem cell transplantation. TCRdb re-called the RT-PCR reads with MiXCR, one entry per CDR3 protein. The data contain about 400,000 distinct CDR3 sequences, around 16% of them singletons. With 3 bases removed from V and 7 bases from J, the gap between germline ends came to 10 bases. The CDR3 spans 13 residues. This sequence originates from a human donor who was either an allogeneic HSCT recipient or a stem cell or donor lymphocyte infusion donor (not recorded which). It is not recorded whose cells these are; they may come from a transplant donor. V is TRBV12-3 or TRBV12-4 and J is TRBJ1-5, with unresolved D. The sequencing input was blood, either unsorted or a sorted T cell fraction (not recorded which). CDR3 coding DNA: TGTGCCAGCAGTTTCCGTCATCGGCAGCCCCAGCATTTT. Amino acids: CASSFRHRQPQHF.